This TCR beta chain was profiled in a study of immune characterization of retroperitoneal liposarcoma (dated by TCRdb to the late 2010s). Library generation was performed with PCR. Sequenced using a NextSeq 500. In TCRdb, the public reads were trimmed at Q25 with fastp and aligned with MiXCR, with productive beta chains retained. All rows with the same CDR3 protein become a single entry with the most common DNA and genes. The sample table lists over 9,500 distinct CDR3 sequences, 50% of them with a count of one. Together, the top ten hold roughly a tenth of the sample. Note on this clonotype: No antigen is known for it. No base quality values were provided; no much bigger clone lies one nucleotide off.

CDR1 MNHEY and CDR2 SMNVEV are derived from the germline V gene (reference sequence). Inclusive of the bounding cysteine and phenylalanine, the CDR3 is 15 residues long. CDR3 DNA only is kept here, 45 bases in frame from base 1. V sheds 0 bases and J sheds 4 bases, leaving 10 bases between their ends. The chain is encoded by TRBV27 joined to TRBJ2-1, and TRBD2 may be the D gene, going by 5 matching bases. The sequenced sample consisted of tumor tissue. The TCR comes from a female donor with retroperitoneal liposarcoma. The DNA sequence follows: TGTGCCAGCAGTTTATCCGGACTGAAATACAATGAGCAGTTCTTC. It codes for CASSLSGLKYNEQFF.